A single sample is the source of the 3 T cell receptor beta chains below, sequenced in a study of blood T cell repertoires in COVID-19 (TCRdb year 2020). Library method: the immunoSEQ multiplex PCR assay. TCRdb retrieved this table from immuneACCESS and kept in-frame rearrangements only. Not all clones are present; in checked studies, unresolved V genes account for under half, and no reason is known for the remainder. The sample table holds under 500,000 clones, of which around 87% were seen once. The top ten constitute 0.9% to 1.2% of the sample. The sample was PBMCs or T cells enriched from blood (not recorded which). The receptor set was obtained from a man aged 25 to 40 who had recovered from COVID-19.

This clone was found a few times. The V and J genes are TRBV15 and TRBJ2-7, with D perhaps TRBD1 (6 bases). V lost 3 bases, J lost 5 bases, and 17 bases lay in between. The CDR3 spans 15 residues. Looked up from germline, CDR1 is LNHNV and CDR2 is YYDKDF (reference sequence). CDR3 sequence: CATSSTTGRVDEQYF. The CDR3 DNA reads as TGTGCCACCAGCAGTACAACAGGGAGAGTCGACGAGCAGTACTTC.

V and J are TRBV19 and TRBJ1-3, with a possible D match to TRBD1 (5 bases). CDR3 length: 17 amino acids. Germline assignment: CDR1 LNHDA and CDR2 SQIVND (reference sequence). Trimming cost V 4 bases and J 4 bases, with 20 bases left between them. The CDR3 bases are TGTGCCAGTAGTAACCCACTTCGGGGGATATCCGGAAACACCATATATTTT. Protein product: CASSNPLRGISGNTIYF.

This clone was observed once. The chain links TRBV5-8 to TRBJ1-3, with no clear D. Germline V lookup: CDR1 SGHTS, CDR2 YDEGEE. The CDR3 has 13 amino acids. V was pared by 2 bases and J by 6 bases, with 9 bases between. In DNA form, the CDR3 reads TGTGCCAGCAGCTTCGCAACTATAAACACCATATATTTT. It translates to CASSFATINTIYF. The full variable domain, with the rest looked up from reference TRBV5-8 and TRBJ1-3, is EAGVTQSPTHLIKTRGQQATLRCSPISGHTSVYWYQQALGLGLQFLLWYDEGEERNRGNFPPRFSGRQFPNYSSELNVNALELEDSALYLCASSFATINTIYFGEGSWLTVV.